This T cell receptor (beta chain) was obtained from a study of cytomegalovirus exposure and HLA in healthy donors. This CDR3 comprises 15 residues. V trimming: 2 bases; J trimming: 4 bases; junction bases outside the gene matches: 7. Germline V gives CDR1 LNHDA, CDR2 SQIVND (reference sequence). Profiling relied on immunoSEQ multiplex PCR, and the TCRdb table lists in-frame clones only, not all of them. The top ten hold about 0.8% of the sample, which has more than 250,000 clones, 86% seen once. This TCR derives from a woman in her late teens or twenties in good health and CMV-seronegative. The sequenced sample was PBMCs. This chain connects TRBV19 to TRBJ2-7; 8 nucleotides agree with TRBD2. CDR3 loop: CASSIQLAGVYEQYF. DNA for the CDR3: TGTGCCAGTAGTATACAGCTAGCGGGTGTTTACGAGCAGTACTTC.